The T cell receptor (beta chain) described here comes from a study of vaccination and CD4 T cells after COVID-19. Study-level background: Drawing of post-COVID samples took place a median about 94 days after diagnosis (range 35 to 161). The peptides that stimulated the cells were overlapping spike peptides from SARS-CoV-2, HCoV-NL63, HCoV-OC43 and HCoV-229E.

Researchers used the Oncomine TCR Beta short-read assay to sequence DNA from cultured CD4+ T cells. TCRdb fed the PCR reads into MiXCR, producing one record per CDR3 protein. The sample shows approximately 12,000 distinct CDR3 sequences, around half of them seen only once. This CDR3 is 13 amino acids long. The V gene lost 2 bases and the J gene lost 2 bases, with 7 bases spanning the gap. The germline V gene encodes CDR1 SGHDN and CDR2 FVKESK. This clonotype was picked up a small number of times. Its cognate antigen is unknown. Indicated treatment: approximately nine-day PBMC culture with coronavirus spike peptide pools or control peptides (ViraFEST assay). TCRs were sequenced by ViraFEST after antigen-specific T cells had been expanded with peptide pools.

Sequenced: CD4+ T cells from blood, cultured in vitro. The origin of this receptor is a human donor who had recovered from COVID-19. The chain recombines TRBV14 with TRBJ2-7; the D is unclear. This chain's CDR3 is CASSQKTAYEQYF. The CDR3 nucleotides are TGTGCCAGCAGCCAAAAGACTGCCTACGAGCAGTACTTC. The full variable domain, its missing parts supplied by reference TRBV14 and TRBJ2-7, is EAGVTQFPSHSVIEKGQTVTLRCDPISGHDNLYWYRRVMGKEIKFLLHFVKESKQDESGMPNNRFLAERTGGTYSTLKVQPAELEDSGVYFCASSQKTAYEQYFGPGTRLTVT.